The T cell receptor (beta chain) described here comes from a study of shared clonotypes between healthy human individuals. Points from the study as a whole: The authors sampled blood alone, and tissue repertoires likely differ. Clonotypes not shared had lower generation probabilities than those common to all four donors.

Terminally differentiated effector memory CD45RA+ cells were excluded by CCR7 positive selection of CD45RO-negative cells. The donors, healthy adults who were HIV-negative, had experienced no recent acute infections or vaccinations. About this clone: The target antigen is unknown.

Sequencing used immunoSEQ multiplex PCR; TCRdb keeps in-frame clones, though not all of them. This table holds some 580,000 clones, roughly 98% found once. Specimen: naive CD8+ T cells sorted from blood. The clonotype originates from a man aged 25 to 45 in good health.

DNA of the CDR3: TGCGCCAGCTCTAACCTAGCGGGAGTTGAGCAGTTCTTC. This encodes CASSNLAGVEQFF. The chain couples TRBV10-1 to TRBJ2-1; 10 nucleotides line up with TRBD2. CDR3 size: 13 residues. Unmatched junction bases numbered 7, after V lost 8 bases and J lost 9 bases. In germline, CDR1 is WNHNN, CDR2 SYGVQD (reference sequence).